One and the same sample provided the 25 T cell receptor beta chains below, sequenced in a study of vaccination effects on CD4 cells after COVID-19. Using viral peptide pools, the ViraFEST assay grew out antigen-specific CD4+ T cells prior to sequencing. After less than 11 days in culture, the CD4+ T cells were isolated. Prior SARS-CoV-2 infection was absent in the vaccine recipients, as shown by negative nucleocapsid antibodies. Assay used: immunoSEQ multiplex PCR; TCRdb lists only in-frame clones, some missing. Of tens of thousands of clones detected, around 78% appear once; the ten largest clones hold roughly a tenth. Their recognized antigens are unknown. This specimen consisted of CD4+ T cells from PBMCs cultured with SARS-CoV-2 spike peptides, obtained before COVID-19 vaccination. These receptors originate from a human donor who received a COVID-19 vaccine.

This chain connects TRBV6-5 to TRBJ2-3; 7 nucleotides agree with TRBD1. The CDR3 has 15 residues. The germline V gene encodes CDR1 MNHEY and CDR2 SVGAGI. With 6 bases clipped from V and 3 bases from J, the junction kept 9 bases outside the gene matches. CDR3: CASRSTGLKTDTQYF. The CDR3 coding sequence is TGTGCCAGCAGGTCGACAGGGTTAAAGACAGATACGCAGTATTTT.

The CDR3 region is CASSPPQGRGQDYTF. The CDR3 nucleotides are TGTGCCAGCTCACCACCACAGGGGCGGGGGCAAGACTACACCTTC. The chain joins TRBV18 to TRBJ1-2; 7 bases agree with TRBD1. V lost 0 bases and J lost 10; bases outside the gene matches: 11. This CDR3 region has 15 residues. CDR1 and CDR2 from the germline V gene are KGHSH and LQKENI. Supplemented by reference TRBV18 and TRBJ1-2, the full variable domain reads NAGVMQNPRHLVRRRGQEARLRCSPMKGHSHVYWYRQLPEEGLKFMVYLQKENIIDESGMPKERFSAEFPKEGPSILRIQQVVRGDSAAYFCASSPPQGRGQDYTFGSGTRLTVV.

The chain joins TRBV6-5 to TRBJ1-1, with D hard to call. Trimming cost V 5 bases and J 5 bases, with 18 bases left between them. The CDR3 is made up of 15 amino acids. Germline V gene data show CDR1 as MNHEY and CDR2 as SVGAGI. CDR3 region: CASSTQDLIITEAFF. Here the CDR3 DNA reads TGTGCCAGCAGTACCCAGGATCTGATTATTACTGAAGCTTTCTTT.

The genes are TRBV19 and TRBJ2-5; 8 bases are a match to TRBD2. The germline V gene has CDR1 LNHDA and CDR2 SQIVND (reference sequence). The CDR3 sequence is 14 residues long. V dropped 6 bases and J dropped 0; count of bases not matched to a gene: 3. The CDR3 coding sequence is TGTGCCAGTAGCAAGACTAGCGACCAAGAGACCCAGTACTTC. This sequence encodes CASSKTSDQETQYF.

The rearrangement links TRBV5-1 to TRBJ1-1, with 9 bases identical to TRBD1. Losses at the gene ends were 5 bases for V and 4 bases for J; bases not matched to a gene: 9. The CDR3 runs to 15 residues. CDR1 is SGHRS, CDR2 YFSETQ, per germline. The CDR3 DNA follows: TGCGCCAGCAGTTATACAGGGACAGGGTCCACTGAAGCTTTCTTT. Its protein product is CASSYTGTGSTEAFF.

The chain combines TRBV6-4 with TRBJ2-5, with 9 bases matching TRBD1. Trimming removed 4 bases from V and 3 bases from J; junction bases left unmatched: 6. The CDR3 extends over 15 amino acids. Germline CDR1 reads MRHNA; CDR2 reads SNTAGT. The CDR3 region is CASSALRTGEETQYF. CDR3 DNA sequence: TGTGCCAGCAGTGCCCTCCGGACAGGGGAAGAGACCCAGTACTTC.

This rearrangement joins TRBV29-1 to TRBJ1-4; D gene unclear. The V end was cut by 6 bases, the J end by 8 bases, with 10 bases between. The germline V gene encodes CDR1 SQVTM and CDR2 ANQGSEA. The CDR3 is made up of 11 amino acids. The DNA of the CDR3 is TGCAGCGTCCTCCATAGGGAAAAACTGTTTTTT. Its translation: CSVLHREKLFF.

The chain uses TRBV6-5 and TRBJ2-7; 7 bases are a match to TRBD1. After removal of 6 bases from V and 0 bases from J, the junction contained 5 bases not matched to a gene. The CDR3 has 14 amino acids. Germline CDR1 MNHEY, CDR2 SVGAGI. The CDR3 is CASSKDRSSYEQYV. CDR3 in DNA: TGTGCCAGCAGCAAGGACAGGAGCTCCTACGAGCAGTACGTC.

The rearrangement uses TRBV6-2 or TRBV6-3 and TRBJ2-2; TRBD2 matches at 10 bases. There are 16 residues in the CDR3. The germline gives CDR1 MNHEY, CDR2 SVGEGT. After removal of 2 bases from V and 7 bases from J, the junction contained 7 bases not matched to a gene. CDR3 sequence: CASSYLSGGAGGELFF. CDR3 sequence (DNA): TGTGCCAGCAGTTACCTAAGCGGGGGGGCCGGCGGGGAGCTGTTTTTT.

Regarding this clone: This specimen includes other DNA sequences encoding the same CDR3. This chain links TRBV15 with TRBJ1-3; tentatively, D is TRBD1 (5 bases). From germline, CDR1 is LNHNV and CDR2 YYDKDF (reference sequence). V was trimmed by 0 bases and J by 1 base, leaving 10 bases between them. This CDR3 has 16 amino acids. The CDR3 is CATSRESGLSGNTIYF. As DNA, the CDR3 is TGTGCCACCAGCAGAGAATCAGGGCTATCTGGAAACACCATATATTTT.

This sequence joins TRBV19 and TRBJ1-1, with D unresolved. The CDR3 is 13 residues long. CDR1 is LNHDA and CDR2 is SQIVND in the germline V gene (reference sequence). With 5 bases removed from V and 4 bases from J, the gap between germline ends came to 11 bases. CDR3 DNA sequence: TGTGCCAGTAGTGTCCCCGCCGGCACTGAAGCTTTCTTT. Amino acids: CASSVPAGTEAFF.

The chain couples TRBV4-1 to TRBJ2-5; TRBD2 might be the D (6 bases). Germline assignment: CDR1 MGHRA and CDR2 YSYEKL. CDR3 size: 18 residues. V was trimmed by 3 bases and J by 3 bases, leaving 23 bases between them. Here the CDR3 DNA reads TGCGCCAGCAGCCATCCCCTCGGGGCCAGGGACTCTGAAGAGACCCAGTACTTC. It specifies CASSHPLGARDSEETQYF.

The chain couples TRBV6-5 to TRBJ2-7, with unresolved D. The V end was cut by 4 bases, the J end by 2 bases, with 15 bases between. The V gene's germline CDR1 is MNHEY and CDR2 SVGAGI. The length of the CDR3 is 15 residues. The CDR3 bases are TGTGCCAGCAGTTCCAGGTCTTTCGATGCCTACGAGCAGTACGTC. Its protein product is CASSSRSFDAYEQYV.

This rearrangement joins TRBV4-1 to TRBJ1-2; D call uncertain. Trimming shortened V by 4 bases and J by 4 bases, and 10 bases separated the two germline ends. The length of the CDR3 is 13 residues. From germline, CDR1 is MGHRA and CDR2 YSYEKL. Written as DNA, the CDR3 is TGCGCCAGCAGCCGCCCTGACACCTATGGCTACACCTTC. This translates into CASSRPDTYGYTF.

V is TRBV3-1 (or the pseudogene TRBV3-2) and J is TRBJ2-4; TRBD2 agrees at 7 bases. In germline, CDR1 is LGHDT, CDR2 YNNKEL (reference sequence). The V and J ends lost 2 bases and 1 base, in that order; junction bases with no gene match: 5. The CDR3 sequence is 16 residues long. This chain's CDR3 is CASSQTGGGAKNIQYF. CDR3 bases: TGTGCCAGCAGCCAAACGGGGGGAGGGGCCAAAAACATTCAGTACTTC.

The J gene is TRBJ1-1, the V gene TRBV5-8; 8 bases match TRBD1. The germline V gene has CDR1 SGHTS and CDR2 YDEGEE. CDR3 length equals 16 residues. The V and J ends lost 4 bases and 1 base, in that order; junction bases with no gene match: 9. CDR3 coding DNA: TGTGCCAGCAGCGACTACGCCGGGACAGGGAACACTGAAGCTTTCTTT. It is translated as CASSDYAGTGNTEAFF.

This chain uses TRBV7-9 with TRBJ2-2; 7 nucleotides align to TRBD1. This CDR3 has 15 residues. The germline V gene encodes CDR1 SEHNR and CDR2 FQNEAQ (reference sequence). V gave up 4 bases and J gave up 0 bases; unmatched junction bases: 2. The chain's CDR3 is CASSSTGSNTGELFF. DNA of the CDR3: TGTGCCAGCAGCTCGACAGGGTCGAACACCGGGGAGCTGTTTTTT.

This clone was seen a few times. The rearrangement joins TRBV12-3 or TRBV12-4 to TRBJ1-2; D is uncertain. Trimming took 5 bases from V and 5 from J, leaving 12 bases between them. The CDR3 is 13 residues long. This CDR3 is CASSGFEGYGYTF. For the CDR3, the DNA is TGTGCCAGCAGTGGGTTTGAGGGTTATGGCTACACCTTC.

V usage is TRBV5-1 and J usage is TRBJ2-5; D possibly corresponds to TRBD2 (6 bases). The V gene's germline CDR1 is SGHRS and CDR2 YFSETQ. Between the trimmed V and J ends, which lost 6 bases and 2 bases, there was a span of 17 bases. The CDR3 is made up of 15 amino acids. CDR3: CASTLLPGTQETQYF. Here the CDR3 DNA reads TGCGCCAGCACACTTTTACCGGGGACTCAAGAGACCCAGTACTTC.

The rearrangement uses TRBV5-1 and TRBJ2-7; TRBD1 aligns across 10 bases. The CDR3 spans 18 residues. V lost 9 bases and J lost 5; bases outside the gene matches: 23. Germline V lookup: CDR1 SGHRS, CDR2 YFSETQ. This CDR3 is CATPKINTGTGVGDEQYV. CDR3 bases: TGCGCCACCCCGAAAATTAATACCGGGACAGGGGTTGGGGACGAGCAGTACGTC.

CDR3 DNA: TGTGCCAGCAGTGCCGCGAGCAATCAGCCCCAGCATTTT. Encoded protein: CASSAASNQPQHF. This chain links TRBV6-4 with TRBJ1-5, with unresolved D. The CDR3 is 13 residues long. CDR1 and CDR2 from the germline V gene are MRHNA and SNTAGT. The germline V and J ends were trimmed by 4 bases and 1 base, with 5 bases remaining between them.

The chain carries TRBV24-1 and TRBJ2-3, with 9 bases identical to TRBD1. V lost 2 bases to trimming and J lost 2 bases; unmatched junction nucleotides: 10. The germline V gene encodes CDR1 KGHDR and CDR2 SFDVKD. The CDR3 contains 18 residues. The CDR3 nucleotides are TGTGCCACCAGTGATTGGATCACAGGGGGCGCATCCACAGATACGCAGTATTTT. This sequence encodes CATSDWITGGASTDTQYF.

Here the CDR3 DNA reads TGTGCCAGCAGTTCGGGACAGGGGATCTCCACCTTC. Encoded protein: CASSSGQGISTF. This sequence joins TRBV6-5 and TRBJ1-2; 10 nucleotides line up with TRBD1. Germline CDR1 reads MNHEY; CDR2 reads SVGAGI. This CDR3 is 12 amino acids long. V lost 4 bases and J lost 13; bases outside the gene matches: 6.

This sequence joins TRBV5-1 and TRBJ2-3; D call uncertain. The germline CDR1 and CDR2 sequences are SGHRS and YFSETQ. This CDR3 is built from 15 residues. The V and J ends lost 0 bases and 3 bases respectively, with 11 bases between them. This CDR3 is CASSLVEAATDTQYF. CDR3 coding DNA: TGCGCCAGCAGCTTGGTTGAGGCGGCGACAGATACGCAGTATTTT.

The chain carries TRBV6-5 and TRBJ2-5, with no clear D. The CDR3 spans 14 residues. V dropped 4 bases and J dropped 0 bases, with 9 bases sitting between them. CDR1 is MNHEY, CDR2 SVGAGI, per germline. Written as DNA, the CDR3 is TGTGCCAGCAGTTTACTCCTGTACCAAGAGACCCAGTACTTC. Its protein product is CASSLLLYQETQYF.